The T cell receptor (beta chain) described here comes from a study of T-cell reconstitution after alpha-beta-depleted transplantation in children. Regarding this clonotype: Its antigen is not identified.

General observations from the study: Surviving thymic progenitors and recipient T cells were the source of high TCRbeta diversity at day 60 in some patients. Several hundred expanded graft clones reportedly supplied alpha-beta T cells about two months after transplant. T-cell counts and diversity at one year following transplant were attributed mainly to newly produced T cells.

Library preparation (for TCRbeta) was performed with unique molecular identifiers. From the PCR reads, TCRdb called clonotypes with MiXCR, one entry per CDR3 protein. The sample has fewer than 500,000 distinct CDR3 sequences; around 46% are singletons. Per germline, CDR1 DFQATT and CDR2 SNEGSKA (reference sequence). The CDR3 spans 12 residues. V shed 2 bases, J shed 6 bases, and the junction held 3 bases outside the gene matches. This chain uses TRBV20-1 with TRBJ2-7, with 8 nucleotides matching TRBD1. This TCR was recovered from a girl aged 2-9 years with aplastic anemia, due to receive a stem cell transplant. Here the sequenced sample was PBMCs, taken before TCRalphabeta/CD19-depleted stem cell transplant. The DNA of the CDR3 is TGCAGTGCTAGATTTGGACAGGGCGAGCAGTACTTC. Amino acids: CSARFGQGEQYF.